Listed below are T cell receptor beta chains from one sample, sequenced in a study of control samples from healthy donors and cancer patients. TCRdb's copy holds only in-frame clones and misses some; the assay was immunoSEQ multiplex PCR. The repertoire consists of 140,000 or so clones, with 90% to 95% occurring once and the leading ten covering more than 13%. The sample comprised PBMCs. These receptors were collected from a man aged 55 to 69 with colorectal cancer. The CDR3 runs from the conserved cysteine through the conserved F or W. D genes are given only for firm matches.

CDR3 length: 15
D gene: TRBD1
J gene: TRBJ1-1
V gene: TRBV10-3
CDR3 protein: CAISESPTGGAEAFF
CDR3 DNA: TGTGCCATCAGTGAGTCCCCGACAGGGGGGGCTGAAGCTTTCTTT

CDR3 length: 19
D gene: TRBD1
J gene: TRBJ2-2
V gene: TRBV24-1
CDR3 protein: CATSDLRDRGSANTGELFF
CDR3 DNA: TGTGCCACCAGTGACCTCCGGGACAGGGGGTCGGCGAACACCGGGGAGCTGTTTTTT

CDR3 length: 15
D gene: TRBD2
J gene: TRBJ2-3
V gene: TRBV9
CDR3 protein: CASSLTGLAVDTQYF
CDR3 DNA: TGTGCCAGCAGCCTCACGGGACTAGCTGTAGATACGCAGTATTTT

CDR3 length: 16
D gene: NA
J gene: TRBJ2-7
V gene: TRBV7-9
CDR3 protein: CASSPPRAPGSYEQYF
CDR3 DNA: TGTGCCAGCAGCCCTCCGCGGGCGCCGGGTTCCTACGAGCAGTACTTC

CDR3 length: 15
D gene: TRBD1
J gene: TRBJ2-7
V gene: TRBV19
CDR3 protein: CASSTPRGLTYEQYF
CDR3 DNA: TGTGCCAGTAGTACCCCCAGGGGGCTCACCTACGAGCAGTACTTC

CDR3 length: 14
D gene: TRBD2
J gene: TRBJ2-7
V gene: TRBV10-3
CDR3 protein: CAISGGSGTYEQYF
CDR3 DNA: TGTGCCATCAGTGGTGGTAGCGGGACCTACGAGCAGTACTTC

CDR3 length: 12
D gene: NA
J gene: TRBJ1-2
V gene: TRBV2
CDR3 protein: CASSQGRGGYTF
CDR3 DNA: TGTGCCAGCAGTCAAGGACGGGGCGGCTACACCTTC

CDR3 length: 14
D gene: TRBD1
J gene: TRBJ2-7
V gene: TRBV6-5
CDR3 protein: CASTDRGSSYEQYF
CDR3 DNA: TGTGCCAGCACCGACAGGGGCTCATCCTACGAGCAGTACTTC

CDR3 length: 11
D gene: NA
J gene: TRBJ1-1
V gene: TRBV30
CDR3 protein: CAWSERAEAFF
CDR3 DNA: TGTGCCTGGAGTGAACGGGCTGAAGCTTTCTTT

CDR3 length: 13
D gene: NA
J gene: TRBJ1-2
V gene: TRBV6-5
CDR3 protein: CASSYRGMRGYTF
CDR3 DNA: TGTGCCAGCAGTTACCGAGGAATGCGTGGCTACACCTTC

CDR3 length: 13
D gene: NA
J gene: TRBJ2-1
V gene: TRBV3-1/TRBV3-2
CDR3 protein: CASSQEGGNEQFF
CDR3 DNA: TGTGCCAGCAGCCAAGAAGGGGGGAATGAGCAGTTCTTC

CDR3 length: 15
D gene: NA
J gene: TRBJ2-4
V gene: TRBV18
CDR3 protein: CASSLAPGFKNIQYF
CDR3 DNA: TGTGCCAGCTCACTGGCGCCGGGGTTCAAAAACATTCAGTACTTC